One and the same sample provided the 13 T cell receptor beta chains below, sequenced in a study of PD-1 blockade in classical Hodgkin lymphoma (TCRdb year 2020). The time point label of this sample denotes: cycle 2 day 1 (C2D1) of nivolumab. Every trial patient had relapsed following autologous stem cell transplantation, and prior brentuximab vedotin exposure was what differed among cohorts A, B and C. The library was built by means of the immunoSEQ multiplex PCR assay. TCRdb's version of the immuneACCESS table is confined to in-frame rearrangements and falls short of the full clone set. An unresolved V gene accounts for under half of the shortfall where checked; the remainder is of unknown origin. For this sample there are 30,000 or so clones; just over 70% appear just once. The top ten constitute around 3.7% of the sample. The sample in question was peripheral blood mononuclear cells (PBMCs), obtained before the second cycle of nivolumab. Source of these receptors: a human donor with classical Hodgkin lymphoma.

The chain combines TRBV6-6 with TRBJ1-6; 7 bases match TRBD1. Germline-derived CDR1 and CDR2 are MNHNY and SVGAGI (reference sequence). There are 14 residues in the CDR3. The ends lost 6 bases at V and 7 bases at J; junction bases unmatched: 6. For the CDR3, the DNA is TGTGCCAGCAGACCGGGGACAGACAATTCACCCCTCCACTTT. It is translated as CASRPGTDNSPLHF.

The rearrangement links TRBV9 to TRBJ1-3; D is unresolved. The CDR3 is 13 amino acids. CDR1 is SGDLS and CDR2 is YYNGEE in the germline V gene. The V and J ends lost 2 bases and 4 bases respectively, with 7 bases between them. The CDR3 DNA reads TGTGCCAGCAGCGTGTCAGAAGGAAACACCATATATTTT. Its protein is CASSVSEGNTIYF.

V is TRBV19 and J is TRBJ1-1; D gene unclear. The CDR3 is 11 residues long. The V end was cut by 4 bases, the J end by 10 bases, with 10 bases between. Germline V gene sequence: CDR1 LNHDA, CDR2 SQIVND (reference sequence). The CDR3 loop is CASSTFEAAFF. CDR3 nucleotides: TGTGCCAGTAGTACGTTCGAGGCAGCTTTCTTT.

In its sample, this clone is medium-sized. V and J are TRBV5-1 and TRBJ1-1, with D tentatively TRBD1 (5 bases). This CDR3 is built from 13 residues. V shed 4 bases and J shed 8 bases, with 15 bases lying between them. Germline assignment: CDR1 SGHRS and CDR2 YFSETQ. Here the CDR3 reads CASSPPDSTEAFF. In nucleotides, the CDR3 is TGCGCCAGCAGCCCCCCCGACAGCACCGAAGCTTTCTTT.

This clone occurred a few times. V gene TRBV7-2 combines with J gene TRBJ2-7, with TRBD2 as a possible D gene (5 bases). The length of the CDR3 is 14 residues. Germline CDR1 is SGHTA and CDR2 is FQGNSA. V was shortened by 0 bases and J by 6 bases, with 12 bases between the two germline ends. CDR3 residues: CASSLAGESSEQYF. The CDR3, as DNA: TGTGCCAGCAGCTTAGCCGGGGAGTCTAGCGAGCAGTACTTC.

The J gene is TRBJ1-4, the V gene TRBV25-1, with a tentative D call TRBD1 (6 bases). Germline lookup yields CDR1 MGHDK and CDR2 SYGVNS. Trimming left V 4 bases short and J 10 bases short, with 13 bases between. The CDR3 covers 13 residues. CDR3 sequence (DNA): TGTGCCAGCAGTGCCCAGGGGAGGGCAAAACTGTTTTTT. Residues: CASSAQGRAKLFF.

The chain is built from TRBV19 and TRBJ1-5; D may be TRBD1 (6 bases). This CDR3 spans 14 amino acids. Germline CDR1 and CDR2: LNHDA and SQIVND (reference sequence). V dropped 5 bases and J dropped 3 bases, with 11 bases sitting between them. This CDR3 is CASSRDRINQPQHF. CDR3 DNA sequence: TGTGCCAGTAGTCGAGACAGGATCAATCAGCCCCAGCATTTT.

CDR3 protein: CASSPQAWGNQPQHF. In DNA, the CDR3 is TGTGCCAGCAGCCCCCAGGCGTGGGGAAATCAGCCCCAGCATTTT. The genes are TRBV6-5 and TRBJ1-5; no firm D call. The CDR3 has 15 residues. The germline CDR1 and CDR2 sequences are MNHEY and SVGAGI. The germline V and J ends were trimmed by 6 bases and 4 bases, with 16 bases remaining between them.

The CDR3 DNA reads as TGTGCCAGCAGCTTAGTGGGTTCCCGGCGGGCTAATGAAAAACTGTTTTTT. This sequence encodes CASSLVGSRRANEKLFF. The chain combines TRBV7-6 with TRBJ1-4; D uncertain. Trimming left V 1 base short and J 3 bases short, with 15 bases between. Germline V gene sequence: CDR1 SGHVS, CDR2 FNYEAQ. The CDR3 spans 17 residues.

V is TRBV28 and J is TRBJ2-3, with D possibly matching TRBD1 (6 bases). Looked up from germline, CDR1 is MDHEN and CDR2 is SYDVKM. The CDR3 consists of 14 residues. V was trimmed by 8 bases and J by 2 bases, leaving 14 bases between them. The CDR3 here is CASEIRDNTDTQYF. CDR3 DNA sequence: TGTGCCAGCGAAATTCGGGACAACACAGATACGCAGTATTTT.

V usage is TRBV6-5 and J usage is TRBJ1-1; 10 positions agree with TRBD1. This CDR3 has 14 amino acids. Germline-derived CDR1 and CDR2 are MNHEY and SVGAGI. V lost 2 bases to trimming and J lost 4 bases; unmatched junction nucleotides: 1. CDR3 nucleotide sequence: TGTGCCAGCAGTTACCGACAGGGGGCCACTGAAGCTTTCTTT. Protein product: CASSYRQGATEAFF.

The chain has TRBV30 and TRBJ2-1; 7 nucleotides agree with TRBD2. The CDR3 is 13 amino acids. V trimming: 1 base; J trimming: 6 bases; junction bases outside the gene matches: 3. The germline CDR1 and CDR2 sequences are GTSNPN and SVGIG (reference sequence). CDR3 region: CAWSDWGGNEQFF. Written as DNA, the CDR3 is TGTGCCTGGAGTGATTGGGGGGGCAATGAGCAGTTCTTC.

This chain connects TRBV4-2 to TRBJ2-7, with 14 bases that match TRBD2. Looked up from germline, CDR1 is LGHNA and CDR2 is YNFKEQ. Trimming at V came to 0 bases and at J to 4 bases, leaving 5 bases not matched to a gene. The CDR3 is made up of 17 amino acids. The CDR3 DNA reads TGTGCCAGCAGCCAAGACGGGACTAGCGGGAGTAGTTACGAGCAGTACTTC. This sequence encodes CASSQDGTSGSSYEQYF.